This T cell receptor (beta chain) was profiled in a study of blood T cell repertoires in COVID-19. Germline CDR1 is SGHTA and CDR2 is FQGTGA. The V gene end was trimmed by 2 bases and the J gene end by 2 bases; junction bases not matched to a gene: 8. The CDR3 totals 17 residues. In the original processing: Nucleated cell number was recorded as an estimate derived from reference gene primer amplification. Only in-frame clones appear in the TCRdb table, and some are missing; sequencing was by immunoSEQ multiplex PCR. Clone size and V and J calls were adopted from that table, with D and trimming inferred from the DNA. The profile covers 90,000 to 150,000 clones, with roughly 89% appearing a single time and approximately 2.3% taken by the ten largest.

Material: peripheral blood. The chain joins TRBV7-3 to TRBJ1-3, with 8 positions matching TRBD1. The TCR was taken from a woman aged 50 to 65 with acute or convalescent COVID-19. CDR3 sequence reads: CASSLLTGGDTGNTIYF. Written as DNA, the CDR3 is TGTGCCAGCAGCTTACTCACAGGGGGAGATACTGGAAACACCATATATTTT.